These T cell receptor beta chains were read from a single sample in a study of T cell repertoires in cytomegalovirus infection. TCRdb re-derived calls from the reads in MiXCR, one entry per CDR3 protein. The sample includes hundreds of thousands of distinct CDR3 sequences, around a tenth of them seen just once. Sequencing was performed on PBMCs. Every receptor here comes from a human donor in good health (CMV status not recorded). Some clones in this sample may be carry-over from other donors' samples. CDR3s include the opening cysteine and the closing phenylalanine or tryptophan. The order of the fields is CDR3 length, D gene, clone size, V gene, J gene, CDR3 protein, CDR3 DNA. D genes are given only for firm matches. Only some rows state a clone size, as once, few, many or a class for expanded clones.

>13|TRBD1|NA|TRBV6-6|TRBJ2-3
CASSLGQADTQYF
TGTGCCAGCAGCCTCGGACAGGCAGATACGCAGTATTTT
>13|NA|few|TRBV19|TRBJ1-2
CASNGGVGYGYTF
TGTGCCAGTAACGGGGGGGTCGGGTATGGCTACACCTTC
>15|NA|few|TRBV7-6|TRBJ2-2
CASSLSPGSTGELFF
TGTGCCAGCAGCTTGTCTCCTGGTAGCACCGGGGAGCTGTTTTTT
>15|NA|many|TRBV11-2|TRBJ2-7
CASSLSRGRGYEQYF
TGTGCCAGCAGCTTAAGCCGCGGCAGGGGCTACGAGCAGTACTTC
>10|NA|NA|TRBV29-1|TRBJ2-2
CSAYNGELFF
TGCAGCGCCTATAACGGGGAGCTGTTTTTT
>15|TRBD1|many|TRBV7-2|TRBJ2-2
CASSPQGAGTGELFF
TGTGCCAGCAGCCCACAGGGGGCGGGGACCGGGGAGCTGTTTTTT
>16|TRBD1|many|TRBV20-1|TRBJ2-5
CSARGQMDREAKTQYF
TGCAGTGCTAGAGGCCAAATGGACAGGGAGGCCAAGACCCAGTACTTC
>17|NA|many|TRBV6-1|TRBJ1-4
CASSGLTLPRTNEKLFF
TGTGCCAGCAGTGGACTGACACTTCCGCGGACTAATGAAAAACTGTTTTTT
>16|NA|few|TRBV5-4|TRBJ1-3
CASSTGRQSSGNTIYF
TGTGCCAGCAGCACGGGCCGACAGAGCTCTGGAAACACCATATATTTT
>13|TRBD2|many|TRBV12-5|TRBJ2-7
CASGYGGNYEQYF
TGTGCTAGTGGTTACGGGGGGAACTACGAGCAGTACTTC
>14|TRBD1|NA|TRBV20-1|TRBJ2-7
CSARGDRARAEQYF
TGCAGTGCTAGAGGGGACAGGGCCCGGGCCGAGCAGTACTTC
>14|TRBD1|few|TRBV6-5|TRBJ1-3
CASSYLGGENTIYF
TGTGCCAGCAGTTACCTAGGGGGCGAAAACACCATATATTTT
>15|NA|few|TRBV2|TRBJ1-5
CASSEGQFQFQPQHF
TGTGCCAGCAGTGAGGGACAATTTCAGTTCCAGCCCCAGCATTTT
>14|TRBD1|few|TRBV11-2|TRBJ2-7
CASSLGTGFREQYF
TGTGCCAGCAGCCTCGGGACAGGGTTTCGGGAGCAGTACTTC
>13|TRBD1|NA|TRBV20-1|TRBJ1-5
CSFGQARNQPQHF
TGCAGTTTCGGACAGGCCCGCAATCAGCCCCAGCATTTT
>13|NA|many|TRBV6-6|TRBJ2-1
CASSYRARNEQFF
TGTGCCAGCAGTTACCGGGCGCGCAATGAGCAGTTCTTC